This is a list of T cell receptor beta chains from one sample in a study of blood T cell repertoires in COVID-19. TCRdb's table, derived via immunoSEQ multiplex PCR, lists solely in-frame clones and lacks some. The sample includes about 120,000 clones, 80% to 90% seen only once; the top ten take roughly 29%. The sample was peripheral blood. These receptors came from a woman in her sixties or seventies with acute or convalescent COVID-19. Both conserved end residues are part of each CDR3. The order of the fields is D gene, CDR3 length, clone size, V gene, J gene, CDR3 DNA, CDR3 protein. The D gene is left open where the match is weak. Size values are once, few and many counts, or a class for expanded clones, and some rows have none.

>TRBD1|16|few|TRBV5-1|TRBJ1-1
TGCGCCAGCAGCCTCAAGACCGGGGCAGGGGGGACCGAAGCTTTCTTT
CASSLKTGAGGTEAFF
>.|15|.|TRBV30|TRBJ1-1
TGTGCCTGGAGTGTACGTGCGGCAAAGAGGACTGAAGCTTTCTTT
CAWSVRAAKRTEAFF
>.|16|.|TRBV2|TRBJ1-1
TGTGCCAGCAGTGAAGGTAGGGGGGGCTTGAACACTGAAGCTTTCTTT
CASSEGRGGLNTEAFF
>.|14|.|TRBV6-6|TRBJ1-2
TGTGCCAGCAGTGGGGAGGGGGGGCACTATGGCTACACCTTC
CASSGEGGHYGYTF
>.|14|.|TRBV28|TRBJ1-2
TGTGCCAGCAGTTTAACACAGGGTGTCTATGGCTACACCTTC
CASSLTQGVYGYTF
>.|15|once|TRBV4-1|TRBJ1-2
TGCGCCAGCAGCCAAGAAGACCACCTAGACTATGGCTACACCTTC
CASSQEDHLDYGYTF
>.|14|.|TRBV9|TRBJ1-3
TGTGCCAGCAGCGTAAGGGACATAGAGGACACCATATATTTT
CASSVRDIEDTIYF
>TRBD1|15|.|TRBV3-1/TRBV3-2|TRBJ1-6
TGTGCCAGCAGCCAAGATCTAGGGGGCTACTCACCCCTCCACTTT
CASSQDLGGYSPLHF
>.|14|once|TRBV5-1|TRBJ2-7
TGCGCCAGCAGCGAGACAGCTTTTCCTTACGAGCAGTACTTC
CASSETAFPYEQYF
>.|14|few|TRBV19|TRBJ1-1
TGTGCCAGTAGTGCGACAGGCCAAAACACTGAAGCTTTCTTT
CASSATGQNTEAFF
>TRBD2|15|.|TRBV11-2|TRBJ2-5
TGTGCCAGCAGCATAGCGGGGGGCCTTAAGGAGACCCAGTACTTC
CASSIAGGLKETQYF
>.|13|.|TRBV28|TRBJ1-5
TGTGCCAGCAGTGTCGGCGGGACTCAGCCCCAGCATTTT
CASSVGGTQPQHF
>TRBD2|17|few|TRBV28|TRBJ2-2
TGTGCCAGCACTTCCCTGGGCGAGAGGGGAGGGACCGGGGAGCTGTTTTTT
CASTSLGERGGTGELFF
>TRBD1|14|.|TRBV6-6|TRBJ2-3
TGTGCCAGCAGTTTGGGACAGGGGGCAGATACGCAGTATTTT
CASSLGQGADTQYF
>.|12|once|TRBV29-1|TRBJ1-2
TGCAGCGTCGCATCACAGGATTATGGCTACACCTTC
CSVASQDYGYTF
>.|16|few|TRBV30|TRBJ1-6
TGTGCCTGGAGTGTACTGGGGCAGGGGAATAAGTCACCCCTCCACTTT
CAWSVLGQGNKSPLHF
>TRBD2|14|.|TRBV27|TRBJ2-5
TGTGCCAGCAGTCACCCCTCGGGGGGGGAGACCCAGTACTTC
CASSHPSGGETQYF
>.|15|once|TRBV23-1|TRBJ1-5
TGCGCCACGAGTCGGTCGGGGGGCGGGGGTCAGCCCCAGCATTTT
CATSRSGGGGQPQHF
>.|16|.|TRBV5-1|TRBJ1-6
TGCGCCAGCAGCCCTCGTCGGGGTTCCTATAATTCACCCCTCCACTTT
CASSPRRGSYNSPLHF
>TRBD1|14|few|TRBV9|TRBJ1-2
TGTGCCAGCAGCGTAGGACAGGGAGCAGATGGCTACACCTTC
CASSVGQGADGYTF
>.|15|.|TRBV5-1|TRBJ2-4
TGCGCCAGCAGCTTGAGTTCAGGGCAACAAAACATTCAGTACTTC
CASSLSSGQQNIQYF